Each of the 18 T cell receptor beta chains below was sequenced from the same sample in a study of T cells expressing NK-cell markers. Reanalyzing the 5' RACE reads, TCRdb keeps one entry per CDR3 protein, without DNA. The listing contains over 150,000 distinct CDR3 sequences. The sequenced sample was blood T cells: a sorted CD56 or NKG2C T cell subset, CD4+ or CD8+ T cells, or bulk PBMC T cells (not recorded which). Source of these receptors: a woman in her 50s in good health.

The chain carries TRBV29-1 and TRBJ1-4; TCRdb lists TRBD1, though no DNA is available to test this call. This CDR3 region has 12 residues. Per the germline V gene, CDR1 is SQVTM and CDR2 is ANQGSEA. The chain's CDR3 is CSGSGGDEKLFF.

This chain uses TRBV15 with TRBJ2-1; TCRdb picks TRBD2, but there is no DNA to check that call. Germline assignment: CDR1 LNHNV and CDR2 YYDKDF (reference sequence). The CDR3 extends over 15 amino acids. CDR3: CATSRDRGEGDEQFF.

The chain couples TRBV6-5 to TRBJ2-7; TCRdb's D call of TRBD2 is untestable without DNA. Germline V gives CDR1 MNHEY, CDR2 SVGAGI. CDR3 length equals 14 residues. CDR3 sequence: CASSSAGGRYEQYF.

The chain carries TRBV9 and TRBJ2-7; TCRdb's D call of TRBD1 is untestable without DNA. The germline CDR1 and CDR2 sequences are SGDLS and YYNGEE. The CDR3 covers 15 residues. CDR3: CASSVGGTVTYEQYF.

The chain carries TRBV7-8 and TRBJ2-2; TCRdb proposes TRBD1, but this gene call is untestable without DNA. The CDR3 is 16 residues long. Germline V CDR1 and CDR2: SGHVS, FQNEAQ. This chain's CDR3 is CASSPQGGPGTGELFF. The full variable domain, completed using reference TRBV7-8 and TRBJ2-2, is GAGVSQSPRYKVAKRGQDVALRCDPISGHVSLFWYQQALGQGPEFLTYFQNEAQLDKSGLPSDRFFAERPEGSVSTLKIQRTQQEDSAVYLCASSPQGGPGTGELFFGEGSRLTVL.

The rearrangement links TRBV21-1 to TRBJ2-1; with no DNA, the TCRdb D assignment of TRBD2 cannot be verified. TRBV21-1 has pseudogene status. There are 21 residues in the CDR3. The CDR3 reads CASSKPGVGLAGWPMGNEQFF.

This chain connects TRBV10-3 to TRBJ1-2. The CDR3 extends over 15 amino acids. CDR1 and CDR2 from the germline V gene are ENHRY and SYGVKD. CDR3 region: CAISESRVGEYGYTF.

The chain recombines TRBV4-1 with TRBJ2-2; TCRdb's D gene call, TRBD2, goes unchecked for lack of DNA. CDR1 MGHRA and CDR2 YSYEKL come from the germline V gene. The CDR3 spans 15 residues. Here the CDR3 reads CASSRVGENTGELFF.

The chain uses TRBV7-7 and TRBJ1-2; checking the TCRdb D call of TRBD1 is not possible without DNA. Looked up from germline, CDR1 is SSHAT and CDR2 is FNYEAQ (reference sequence). The CDR3 sequence is 14 residues long. CDR3 amino acids: CASTTGPSIRGYTF.

V and J are TRBV7-9 and TRBJ2-7. Germline CDR1 SEHNR, CDR2 FQNEAQ (reference sequence). The CDR3 totals 12 residues. Here the CDR3 reads CASSSLVHEQYF. Filled out from reference TRBV7-9 and TRBJ2-7, the complete variable domain reads DTGVSQNPRHKITKRGQNVTFRCDPISEHNRLYWYRQTLGQGPEFLTYFQNEAQLEKSRLLSDRFSAERPKGSFSTLEIQRTEQGDSAMYLCASSSLVHEQYFGPGTRLTVT.

The V gene is TRBV2, the J gene TRBJ1-5; as DNA is missing, the TRBD1 call by TCRdb cannot be tested. The CDR3 sequence is 13 residues long. The germline V gene encodes CDR1 SNHLY and CDR2 FYNNEI. The CDR3: CASRGETNQPQHF.

The gene calls are TRBV2 and TRBJ2-7; TCRdb's D call of TRBD1 is untestable without DNA. This CDR3 comprises 13 residues. The germline V gene encodes CDR1 SNHLY and CDR2 FYNNEI. CDR3 residues: CASTGDVSYEQYF.

The gene calls are TRBV10-3 and TRBJ1-6. From germline, CDR1 is ENHRY and CDR2 SYGVKD. The CDR3 loop spans 14 amino acids. CDR3: CATADSSYNSPLHF.

The gene calls are TRBV20-1 and TRBJ1-1; without DNA, the TCRdb call of TRBD1 cannot be checked. CDR1 and CDR2 (germline): DFQATT, SNEGSKA (reference sequence). This CDR3 region has 13 residues. The CDR3 protein is CSATRMTDTEAFF.

The genes are TRBV5-8 and TRBJ2-1; TCRdb outputs TRBD1, but without DNA this stays unchecked. In germline, CDR1 is SGHTS, CDR2 YDEGEE. The CDR3 is 15 amino acids. CDR3 in amino acids: CASSIGQGAYNEQFF.

V usage is TRBV25-1 and J usage is TRBJ1-3. The CDR3 contains 13 residues. Germline CDR1 reads MGHDK; CDR2 reads SYGVNS. CDR3 loop: CASSAFRGNTIYF.

This sequence joins TRBV28 and TRBJ2-5; the D call of TRBD2 rests on TCRdb alone, since no DNA is present to check it. The V gene's germline CDR1 is MDHEN and CDR2 SYDVKM. The CDR3 contains 15 residues. The CDR3 spells CASSRPWEGRETQYF.

This chain links TRBV3-1 with TRBJ2-3; TCRdb's assignment of TRBD2 cannot be checked, as there is no DNA. The CDR3 spans 16 residues. CDR1 is LGHDT, CDR2 YNNKEL, per germline (reference sequence). The CDR3 reads CASSHLASSDTDTQYF.